What follows are 26 T cell receptor beta chains derived from one specimen sequenced in a study of T cell repertoires in ileal Crohn's disease. Described time point: neoterminal ileum biopsy at postoperative endoscopy, about 6 months after surgery. The method was immunoSEQ multiplex PCR; TCRdb's version includes in-frame clones alone and lacks a portion of them. The sample shows approximately 18,000 clones, around 70% of them seen only once. Sequencing was performed on ileal tissue. These receptors all come from an adult with Crohn's disease.

This chain links TRBV23-1 with TRBJ1-4; perhaps TRBD1 as D (5 bases). TRBV23-1 is an ORF, and what it does is uncertain. CDR3 length: 17 amino acids. The V gene lost 0 bases and the J gene lost 5 bases, with 16 bases spanning the gap. The CDR3 loop reads CASSQSRARARNEKLFF. The CDR3 DNA is TGCGCCAGCAGTCAATCTAGGGCCAGGGCTAGGAATGAAAAACTGTTTTTT.

This chain uses TRBV5-6 with TRBJ1-6, with D unclear. This CDR3 has 17 residues. Trimming took 3 bases from V and 7 from J, leaving 20 bases between them. CDR1 and CDR2 from the germline V gene are SGHDT and YYEEEE. CDR3 amino acids: CASSSFDQERGNSPLHF. The CDR3 coding sequence is TGTGCCAGCAGCTCATTCGATCAGGAGAGAGGGAATTCACCCCTCCACTTT.

V and J are TRBV18 and TRBJ1-1, with unresolved D. Between the trimmed V and J ends, which lost 0 bases and 0 bases, there was a span of 11 bases. This CDR3 contains 16 residues. Germline CDR1 is KGHSH and CDR2 is LQKENI. The DNA of the CDR3 is TGTGCCAGCTCACCACCCCTGAGGAAGATGAACACTGAAGCTTTCTTT. Protein: CASSPPLRKMNTEAFF.

V and J are TRBV4-3 and TRBJ2-1; D unresolved. Germline V gives CDR1 LGHNA, CDR2 YSLEER. The CDR3 has 16 residues. V was pared by 0 bases and J by 5 bases, with 14 bases between. The DNA for the CDR3 is TGCGCCAGCAGCCAAGAGAGACATTGGAAGGACAATGAGCAGTTCTTC. This sequence encodes CASSQERHWKDNEQFF.

The gene calls are TRBV13 and TRBJ1-1, with D unclear. Germline values: CDR1 PRHDT, CDR2 FYEKMQ (reference sequence). The CDR3 runs to 16 residues. The V and J ends lost 5 bases and 3 bases respectively, with 19 bases between them. The CDR3 region is CASSARGRNFHTEAFF. CDR3 nucleotide sequence: TGTGCCAGCAGCGCCCGAGGGCGTAACTTTCACACTGAAGCTTTCTTT.

This clone was counted between two and nine times. This sequence joins TRBV28 and TRBJ1-5, with D maybe TRBD1 (5 bases). The CDR3 runs to 15 residues. Trimming stripped 3 bases from V and 0 bases from J, with 9 bases between. The germline V gene encodes CDR1 MDHEN and CDR2 SYDVKM. CDR3 DNA: TGTGCCAGCAGTTTGGGGGGGTCTAGCAATCAGCCCCAGCATTTT. Residues: CASSLGGSSNQPQHF.

The chain uses TRBV6-5 and TRBJ1-2; the match to TRBD1 covers 8 bases. Trimming at V came to 1 base and at J to 1 base, leaving 2 bases not matched to a gene. The CDR3 consists of 15 residues. Germline values: CDR1 MNHEY, CDR2 SVGAGI. As DNA, the CDR3 is TGTGCCAGCAGTTACTGGGGACAGGATAACTATGGCTACACCTTC. Its protein product is CASSYWGQDNYGYTF.

The chain joins TRBV28 to TRBJ2-4; D is perhaps TRBD1 (5 bases). This CDR3 is built from 16 residues. The ends were cut back, 5 bases at V and 4 bases at J, with 18 bases in the middle. Germline lookup yields CDR1 MDHEN and CDR2 SYDVKM. The DNA of the CDR3 is TGTGCCAGCAGTAGTGGGGCCCTCCTACTAAAAAACATTCAGTACTTC. Translating gives CASSSGALLLKNIQYF.

The chain recombines TRBV4-3 with TRBJ1-2, with D uncertain. Germline V gene data show CDR1 as LGHNA and CDR2 as YSLEER. The V end lost 0 bases, the J end lost 4 bases, and 6 bases lay between the germline ends. This CDR3 is 13 amino acids long. CDR3 sequence (DNA): TGCGCCAGCAGCCAAGATCTTAGCTATGGCTACACCTTC. Encoded protein: CASSQDLSYGYTF.

J is TRBJ1-3 and V is TRBV6-1, with no clear D. Germline CDR1 MNHNS, CDR2 SASEGT. The V and J ends lost 1 base and 0 bases respectively, with 7 bases between them. The CDR3 contains 15 residues. In nucleotides, the CDR3 is TGTGCCAGCAGTGAAGGGCCGTACTCTGGAAACACCATATATTTT. Translated, it gives CASSEGPYSGNTIYF.

As for this clone: At one end the junction does not follow the germline gene, possibly because of a read error. This chain connects TRBV5-5 to TRBJ2-7, with 7 positions matching TRBD1. The CDR3 consists of 13 residues. Germline CDR1 and CDR2: SGHKS and YYEKEE (reference sequence). The CDR3 spells CASSLGPPGETGF. CDR3 nucleotides: TGTGCCAGCAGCTTGGGCCCCCCCGGCGAGACAGGGTTC.

This chain links TRBV27 with TRBJ2-2; 7 bases are shared with TRBD1. The CDR3 is made up of 14 amino acids. V lost 6 bases to trimming and J lost 1 base; unmatched junction nucleotides: 2. CDR1 is MNHEY and CDR2 is SMNVEV in the germline V gene (reference sequence). The CDR3 region is CASRTGLNTGELFF. The CDR3 DNA sequence: TGTGCCAGCAGGACAGGGCTGAACACCGGGGAGCTGTTTTTT.

J is TRBJ2-7 and V is TRBV7-9; no clear D gene. V lost 5 bases and J 5 bases, leaving 7 bases between the germline ends. The germline V gene encodes CDR1 SEHNR and CDR2 FQNEAQ (reference sequence). The CDR3 has 11 amino acids. CDR3 in amino acids: CASSHSHEQYF. CDR3 bases: TGTGCCAGCAGCCATAGTCACGAGCAGTACTTC. Supplemented by reference TRBV7-9 and TRBJ2-7, the full variable domain reads DTGVSQNPRHKITKRGQNVTFRCDPISEHNRLYWYRQTLGQGPEFLTYFQNEAQLEKSRLLSDRFSAERPKGSFSTLEIQRTEQGDSAMYLCASSHSHEQYFGPGTRLTVT.

This rearrangement joins TRBV29-1 to TRBJ1-2, with 10 bases fitting TRBD1. V lost 4 bases to trimming and J lost 5 bases; unmatched junction nucleotides: 7. The CDR3 totals 14 residues. Germline CDR1 is SQVTM and CDR2 is ANQGSEA. The CDR3 spells CSVGTGTGAYGYTF. The CDR3 DNA is TGCAGCGTTGGGACCGGGACAGGGGCTTATGGCTACACCTTC.

The chain is built from TRBV7-2 and TRBJ2-7; TRBD2 agrees at 8 bases. The CDR3 is 15 amino acids. Germline V gene data show CDR1 as SGHTA and CDR2 as FQGNSA. The V segment lost 6 bases and the J segment 4 bases; nucleotides outside the gene matches: 11. The CDR3 spells CASSYAGTRGYEQYF. The CDR3 coding sequence is TGTGCCAGCAGTTACGCCGGGACTAGGGGGTACGAGCAGTACTTC.

The V call is TRBV27, the J call TRBJ2-7, with 8 bases lining up with TRBD2. Germline CDR1 is MNHEY and CDR2 is SMNVEV (reference sequence). The CDR3 has 16 residues. V gave up 6 bases and J gave up 6 bases; unmatched junction bases: 16. CDR3 in amino acids: CASSLSSVAGRVEQYF. DNA for the CDR3: TGTGCCAGCAGCCTTTCGAGTGTGGCCGGGAGGGTCGAGCAGTACTTC.

This rearrangement joins TRBV9 to TRBJ2-3; maybe TRBD2 (6 bases). The germline V gene encodes CDR1 SGDLS and CDR2 YYNGEE. Trimming took off 0 bases at V and 3 bases at J, with 11 bases between the two ends. CDR3 length: 15 residues. The CDR3 region has the DNA TGTGCCAGCAGCGTAGGGCCGGGACTTACAGATACGCAGTATTTT. Encoded protein: CASSVGPGLTDTQYF. Drawing the rest from reference TRBV9 and TRBJ2-3, the complete variable domain is DSGVTQTPKHLITATGQRVTLRCSPRSGDLSVYWYQQSLDQGLQFLIQYYNGEERAKGNILERFSAQQFPDLHSELNLSSLELGDSALYFCASSVGPGLTDTQYFGPGTRLTVL.

The chain has TRBV30 and TRBJ2-3; a weak D match, TRBD2 (5 bases). CDR1 is GTSNPN, CDR2 SVGIG, per germline (reference sequence). The CDR3 covers 12 residues. The V and J ends lost 3 bases and 3 bases respectively, with 7 bases between them. The CDR3 nucleotides read TGTGCCTGGAGCTCGGGGACAGATACGCAGTATTTT. Translation: CAWSSGTDTQYF.

This rearrangement joins TRBV19 to TRBJ2-5; D gene uncertain. Germline values: CDR1 LNHDA, CDR2 SQIVND (reference sequence). The length of the CDR3 is 17 residues. V was clipped by 0 bases and J by 7 bases, with 21 bases between them. CDR3 residues: CASSIDISTQAVGTQYF. CDR3 sequence (DNA): TGTGCCAGTAGTATAGATATTTCGACGCAGGCTGTGGGGACCCAGTACTTC.

V usage is TRBV2 and J usage is TRBJ2-7, with D possibly being TRBD1 (6 bases). Germline V gives CDR1 SNHLY, CDR2 FYNNEI. Trimming left V 0 bases short and J 2 bases short, with 11 bases between. This CDR3 has 15 residues. In nucleotides, the CDR3 is TGTGCCAGCAGTGAAGCGGGGGCAGAAACCTACGAGCAGTACTTC. Encoded protein: CASSEAGAETYEQYF.

The chain links TRBV10-3 to TRBJ2-7, with TRBD2 matching 8 bases. The germline gives CDR1 ENHRY, CDR2 SYGVKD. The CDR3 runs to 15 residues. The V segment lost 3 bases and the J segment 0 bases; nucleotides outside the gene matches: 4. CDR3 amino acids: CAISDRGGLSYEQYF. The CDR3 nucleotides read TGTGCCATCAGTGATCGCGGGGGGCTCTCCTACGAGCAGTACTTC.

This clone was seen more than once but under ten times. V usage is TRBV19 and J usage is TRBJ1-5, with TRBD1 identical over 8 bases. Germline-derived CDR1 and CDR2 are LNHDA and SQIVND (reference sequence). CDR3 size: 16 residues. Trimming took 5 bases from V and 0 from J; bases not matched to a gene: 6. CDR3 loop: CASSRQGTHSNQPQHF. Written as DNA, the CDR3 is TGTGCCAGTAGTCGACAGGGGACTCATAGCAATCAGCCCCAGCATTTT.

CDR3 sequence (DNA): TGCAGCGTGACAGACATTTATGGCTACACCTTC. Amino acids: CSVTDIYGYTF. The gene calls are TRBV29-1 and TRBJ1-2; TRBD1 is a possible D gene (5 bases). CDR1 is SQVTM, CDR2 ANQGSEA, per germline. The CDR3 sequence is 11 residues long. V was cut by 6 bases and J by 5 bases, with 10 bases left in between. Full variable domain (outside the CDR3, taken from reference TRBV29-1 and TRBJ1-2): SAVISQKPSRDICQRGTSLTIQCQVDSQVTMMFWYRQQPGQSLTLIATANQGSEATYESGFVIDKFPISRPNLTFSTLTVSNMSPEDSSIYLCSVTDIYGYTFGSGTRLTVV.

The CDR3 bases are TGTGCCAGCAGTTCGCTGGGGACAAGTAGCTACAATGAGCAGTTCTTC. This translates into CASSSLGTSSYNEQFF. V is TRBV28 and J is TRBJ2-1; TRBD1 is a possible D gene (6 bases). The CDR3 sequence is 16 residues long. The germline V gene has CDR1 MDHEN and CDR2 SYDVKM. Trimming pared 4 bases from V and 3 bases from J, leaving 16 bases between.

This clone has more than one count but fewer than ten. The J gene is TRBJ1-1, the V gene TRBV14; tentatively, D is TRBD1 (6 bases). There are 16 residues in the CDR3. CDR1 SGHDN and CDR2 FVKESK come from the germline V gene. Trimming removed 1 base at V and 0 bases at J, with 12 bases between. The DNA for the CDR3 is TGTGCCAGCAGCCAAGCTGGGGGCAGGGTGAACACTGAAGCTTTCTTT. Protein sequence: CASSQAGGRVNTEAFF. Full variable domain (rest looked up from reference TRBV14 and TRBJ1-1): EAGVTQFPSHSVIEKGQTVTLRCDPISGHDNLYWYRRVMGKEIKFLLHFVKESKQDESGMPNNRFLAERTGGTYSTLKVQPAELEDSGVYFCASSQAGGRVNTEAFFGQGTRLTVV.

This clone appeared a few times. The V and J genes are TRBV19 and TRBJ2-7, with D possibly matching TRBD1 (5 bases). CDR3 size: 13 residues. Germline CDR1 is LNHDA and CDR2 is SQIVND (reference sequence). Trimming left V 3 bases short and J 3 bases short, with 9 bases between. The DNA of the CDR3 is TGTGCCAGTAGTATGAACAGGTACTACGAGCAGTACTTC. Protein: CASSMNRYYEQYF.